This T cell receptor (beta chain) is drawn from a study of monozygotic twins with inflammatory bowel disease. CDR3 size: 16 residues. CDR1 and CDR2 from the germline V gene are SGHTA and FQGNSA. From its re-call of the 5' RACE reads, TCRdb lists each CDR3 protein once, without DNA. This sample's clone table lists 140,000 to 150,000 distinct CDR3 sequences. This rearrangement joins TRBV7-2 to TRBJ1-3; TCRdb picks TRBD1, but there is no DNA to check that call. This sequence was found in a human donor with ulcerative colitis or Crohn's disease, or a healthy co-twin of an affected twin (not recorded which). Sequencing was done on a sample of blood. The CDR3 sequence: CASSLRGVNSGNTIYF.